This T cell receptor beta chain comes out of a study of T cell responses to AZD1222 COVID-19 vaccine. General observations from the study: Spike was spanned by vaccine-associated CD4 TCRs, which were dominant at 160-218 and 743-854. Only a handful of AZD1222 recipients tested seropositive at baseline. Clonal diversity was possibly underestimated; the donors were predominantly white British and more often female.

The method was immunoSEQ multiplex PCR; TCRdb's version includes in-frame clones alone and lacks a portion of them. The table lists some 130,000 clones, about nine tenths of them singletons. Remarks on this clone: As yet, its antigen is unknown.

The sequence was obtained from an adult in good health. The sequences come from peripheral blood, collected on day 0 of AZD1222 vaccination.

The CDR3 is CASSSIGAAAWYF. CDR3 DNA: TGCGCCAGCAGCTCGATCGGGGCCGCGGCATGGTACTTC. This sequence joins TRBV5-1 and TRBJ2-7; perhaps D is TRBD1 or TRBD2 (5 bases each). The CDR3 runs to 13 residues. The germline V gene encodes CDR1 SGHRS and CDR2 YFSETQ. Deletions cut 3 bases from V and 12 bases from J, with 19 bases between.